This section outlines one T cell receptor (beta chain) sequence together with its context. Its specificity is unknown. Excluded were patients having autoimmune disease history or systemic immunosuppression. The record originates from a study of OX40 agonist ivuxolimab in advanced cancers. Study-wide points: Both blood CD4+ and CD8+ T cells showed clonal growth by week 6 at 0.1 to 3.0 mg/kg.

TCRdb's copy holds only in-frame clones and misses some; the assay was immunoSEQ multiplex PCR. The sample includes about 69,000 clones, around nine tenths of them seen just once. The CDR3 is made up of 15 amino acids. Deletions cut 0 bases from V and 2 bases from J, with 10 bases between. From germline, CDR1 is SGHNT and CDR2 YENEEA. The sequencing used CD4+ or CD8+ T cells sorted from blood, collected in a trial of the OX40 agonist ivuxolimab. This chain links TRBV11-3 with TRBJ2-5, with D possibly TRBD2 on 5 matching bases. This TCR derives from an adult with an advanced solid tumor such as melanoma, head and neck, liver or kidney cancer. The CDR3, as DNA: TGTGCCAGCAGCTTAGATAGCCGGGATCAAGAGACCCAGTACTTC. The encoded protein is CASSLDSRDQETQYF.